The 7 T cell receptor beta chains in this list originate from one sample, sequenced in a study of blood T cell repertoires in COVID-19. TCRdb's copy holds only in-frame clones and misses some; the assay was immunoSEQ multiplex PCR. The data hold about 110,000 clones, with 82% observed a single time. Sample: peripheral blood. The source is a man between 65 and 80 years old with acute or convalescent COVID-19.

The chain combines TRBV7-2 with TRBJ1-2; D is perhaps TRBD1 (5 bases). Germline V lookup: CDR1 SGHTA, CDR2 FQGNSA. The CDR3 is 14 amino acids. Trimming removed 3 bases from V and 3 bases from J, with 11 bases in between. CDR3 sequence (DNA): TGTGCCAGCAGCTTGGCCCAGGGTTACTATGGCTACACCTTC. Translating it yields CASSLAQGYYGYTF.

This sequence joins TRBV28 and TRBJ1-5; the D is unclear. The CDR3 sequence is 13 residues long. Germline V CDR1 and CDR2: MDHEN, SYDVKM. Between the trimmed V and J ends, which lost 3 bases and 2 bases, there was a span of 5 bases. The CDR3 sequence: CASSFLGNQPQHF. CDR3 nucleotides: TGTGCCAGCAGTTTTTTAGGCAATCAGCCCCAGCATTTT.

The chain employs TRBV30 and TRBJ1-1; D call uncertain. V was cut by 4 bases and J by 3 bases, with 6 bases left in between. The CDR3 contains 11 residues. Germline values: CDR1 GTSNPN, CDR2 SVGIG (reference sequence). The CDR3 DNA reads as TGTGCCTGGAACCGAGACACTGAAGCTTTCTTT. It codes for CAWNRDTEAFF. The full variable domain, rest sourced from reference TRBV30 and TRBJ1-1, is SQTIHQWPATLVQPVGSPLSLECTVEGTSNPNLYWYRQAAGRGLQLLFYSVGIGQISSEVPQNLSASRPQDRQFILSSKKLLLSDSGFYLCAWNRDTEAFFGQGTRLTVV.

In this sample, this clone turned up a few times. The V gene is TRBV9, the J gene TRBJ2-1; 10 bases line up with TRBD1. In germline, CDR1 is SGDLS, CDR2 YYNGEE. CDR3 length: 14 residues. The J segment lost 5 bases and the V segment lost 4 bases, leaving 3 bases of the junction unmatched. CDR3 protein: CASSIGTGDNEQFF. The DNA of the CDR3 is TGTGCCAGCAGCATTGGGACAGGGGACAATGAGCAGTTCTTC.

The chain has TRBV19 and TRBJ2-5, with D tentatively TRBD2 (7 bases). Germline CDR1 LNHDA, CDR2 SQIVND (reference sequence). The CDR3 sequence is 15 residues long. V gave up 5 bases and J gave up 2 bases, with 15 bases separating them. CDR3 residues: CASSFRGGTQETQYF. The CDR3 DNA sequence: TGTGCCAGTAGTTTTCGGGGAGGGACACAAGAGACCCAGTACTTC.

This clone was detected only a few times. The CDR3 spells CASRSSGRAEQYF. CDR3 nucleotides: TGTGCCAGCAGAAGTAGCGGGAGAGCCGAGCAGTACTTC. The chain employs TRBV6-5 and TRBJ2-7, with 9 bases matching TRBD2. The CDR3 sequence is 13 residues long. Per germline, CDR1 MNHEY and CDR2 SVGAGI. V lost 6 bases and J lost 6; bases outside the gene matches: 6.

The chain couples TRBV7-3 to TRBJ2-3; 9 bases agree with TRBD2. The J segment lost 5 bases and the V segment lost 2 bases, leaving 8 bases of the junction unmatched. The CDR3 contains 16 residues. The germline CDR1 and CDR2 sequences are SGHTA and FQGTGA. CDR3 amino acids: CASSLVGGGARDTQYF. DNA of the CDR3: TGTGCCAGCAGCTTAGTGGGCGGGGGGGCCAGAGATACGCAGTATTTT. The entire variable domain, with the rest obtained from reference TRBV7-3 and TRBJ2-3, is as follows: GAGVSQTPSNKVTEKGKYVELRCDPISGHTALYWYRQSLGQGPEFLIYFQGTGAADDSGLPNDRFFAVRPEGSVSTLKIQRTERGDSAVYLCASSLVGGGARDTQYFGPGTRLTVL.